A few counts support the clone carrying this TCR beta chain. The antigen is unknown. Through a sample-barcoded 5' primer and a J-beta primer mix, a second PCR was run for roughly 6 to 11 cycles. Each of the samples gave a minimum of 2.5 million paired-end reads that contained CDR3. TCRdb processed the 5' RACE reads anew with MiXCR; each CDR3 protein has one entry. The sample shows about 1,800,000 distinct CDR3 sequences, under 30% of them seen only once. Aged about 6 to 95, donors were systemically healthy Caucasians from Russia. Total RNA, at least 5.5 micrograms per sample, came from PBMCs. This specimen comes from a study of blood T cells in healthy people across ages. Study findings and constraints: Higher diversity and more naive CD4+ cells were features of long-lived donors, compared to aged donors.

The CDR3 sequence is 17 residues long. Trimming removed 5 bases from V and 8 bases from J; junction bases left unmatched: 15. The V gene's germline CDR1 is LNHNV and CDR2 YYDKDF (reference sequence). The chain employs TRBV15 and TRBJ1-2; 12 nucleotides align to TRBD1. This TCR was recovered from a woman aged 30 to 39 in good health. Sample: blood. CDR3 DNA sequence: TGTGCCACCAGCTTTCCGGGACAGGGGGCGATTGCTGGAGGCTACACCTTC. This encodes CATSFPGQGAIAGGYTF. The full variable domain, completed using reference TRBV15 and TRBJ1-2, is DAMVIQNPRYQVTQFGKPVTLSCSQTLNHNVMYWYQQKSSQAPKLLFHYYDKDFNNEADTPDNFQSRRPNTSFCFLDIRSPGLGDTAMYLCATSFPGQGAIAGGYTFGSGTRLTVV.